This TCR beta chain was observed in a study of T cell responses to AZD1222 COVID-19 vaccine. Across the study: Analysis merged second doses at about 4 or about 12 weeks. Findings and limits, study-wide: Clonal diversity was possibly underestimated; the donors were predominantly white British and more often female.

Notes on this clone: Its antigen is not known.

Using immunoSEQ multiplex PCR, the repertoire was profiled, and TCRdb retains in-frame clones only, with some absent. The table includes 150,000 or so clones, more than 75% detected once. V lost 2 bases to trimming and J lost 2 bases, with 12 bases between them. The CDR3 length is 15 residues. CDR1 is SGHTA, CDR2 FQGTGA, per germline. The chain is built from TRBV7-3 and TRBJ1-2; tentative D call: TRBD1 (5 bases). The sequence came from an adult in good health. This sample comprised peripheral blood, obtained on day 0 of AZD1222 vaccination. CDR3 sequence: CASSLVRGSNYGYTF. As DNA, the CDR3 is TGTGCCAGCAGCTTAGTCCGGGGCTCAAACTATGGCTACACCTTC.